These 30 T cell receptor beta chains were all obtained from the same sample, sequenced in a study of molecular identifiers for immune sequencing clone quantification. TCRdb fed the PCR reads into MiXCR, producing one record per CDR3 protein. The table records around 460,000 distinct CDR3 sequences, about 21% of them present only once. The sequenced sample consisted of naive CD8+ T cells from blood, with Jurkat cell RNA spiked in. Sample subset: FACS-sorted CD8+CD4-CCR7+CD45RA+ naive T cells. The receptors shown here come from a human donor in good health. Some libraries in this study had Jurkat cell RNA spiked in.

This clonotype showed up many times. The chain is built from TRBV4-3 and TRBJ2-3, with D perhaps TRBD1 or TRBD2 (5 bases each). V was shortened by 0 bases and J by 6 bases, with 16 bases between the two germline ends. CDR3 length equals 16 residues. Germline V lookup: CDR1 LGHNA, CDR2 YSLEER. The CDR3, as DNA: TGCGCCAGCAGCCAAGAGGGGCTAGCAGGGCGGGATACGCAGTATTTT. Translation: CASSQEGLAGRDTQYF.

A word on this clonotype: In this CDR3 the conserved last residue, phenylalanine or tryptophan, is missing, so a read error is likely. The rearrangement uses TRBV12-3 or TRBV12-4 and TRBJ2-3; 11 nucleotides line up with TRBD2. Trimming removed 5 bases from V and 6 bases from J; junction bases left unmatched: 7. The CDR3 contains 15 residues. CDR3 residues: CASSPSLAGVDTQYH. The CDR3 DNA reads as TGTGCCAGCAGTCCCTCACTAGCGGGAGTGGATACGCAGTATCAT.

The V call is TRBV6-5, the J call TRBJ2-5; D is tentatively TRBD1 or TRBD2 (6 bases each). Per germline, CDR1 MNHEY and CDR2 SVGAGI. Trimming pared 0 bases from V and 3 bases from J, leaving 17 bases between. CDR3 size: 17 residues. The CDR3 is CASSYSIGGPGEETQYF. CDR3 sequence (DNA): TGTGCCAGCAGTTACTCGATCGGGGGCCCCGGGGAAGAGACCCAGTACTTC.

This clonotype was detected ten times or more. V and J are TRBV11-2 and TRBJ2-3; D is undetermined. Germline loops: CDR1 SGHAT, CDR2 FQNNGV. Trimming stripped 2 bases from V and 6 bases from J, with 3 bases between. CDR3 length equals 11 residues. The CDR3: CASSLIDTQYF. The CDR3 nucleotides are TGTGCCAGCAGCTTAATTGATACGCAGTATTTT.

V is TRBV13 and J is TRBJ2-2; 8 nucleotides agree with TRBD2. CDR3 length: 15 amino acids. The germline CDR1 and CDR2 sequences are PRHDT and FYEKMQ (reference sequence). Trimming cost V 4 bases and J 3 bases; bases outside gene matches: 4. The CDR3 nucleotides are TGTGCCAGCAGCTCAGCGGGAGTTGACACCGGGGAGCTGTTTTTT. This gives the protein CASSSAGVDTGELFF.

In its sample, this clonotype was seen many times. The gene calls are TRBV23-1 and TRBJ2-5; D tentatively fits TRBD1 or TRBD2 (6 bases each). TRBV23-1 qualifies as an ORF whose function is uncertain. The V end was cut by 3 bases, the J end by 2 bases, with 10 bases between. This CDR3 comprises 14 residues. CDR3 DNA sequence: TGCGCCAGCAGTCAGGGGGGCAAACAAGAGACCCAGTACTTC. Translated: CASSQGGKQETQYF.

This clonotype was observed at least ten times. The chain links TRBV13 to TRBJ2-3, with D tentatively TRBD2 (6 bases). CDR1 and CDR2 (germline): PRHDT, FYEKMQ (reference sequence). The ends were cut back, 4 bases at V and 5 bases at J, with 19 bases in the middle. The CDR3 totals 16 residues. CDR3 coding DNA: TGTGCCAGCAGCTGGGGGGTAGCGGAGGGGAAAGATACGCAGTATTTT. This encodes CASSWGVAEGKDTQYF.

The V call is TRBV19, the J call TRBJ2-3; perhaps TRBD1 as D (7 bases). CDR3 length: 15 residues. The V gene's germline CDR1 is LNHDA and CDR2 SQIVND (reference sequence). Trimming pared 5 bases from V and 0 bases from J, leaving 12 bases between. CDR3 bases: TGTGCCAGTAGTCAGGGGGGACGGAGCACAGATACGCAGTATTTT. Its translation: CASSQGGRSTDTQYF. Looking up the rest from reference TRBV19 and TRBJ2-3 gives the full variable domain: DGGITQSPKYLFRKEGQNVTLSCEQNLNHDAMYWYRQDPGQGLRLIYYSQIVNDFQKGDIAEGYSVSREKKESFPLTVTSAQKNPTAFYLCASSQGGRSTDTQYFGPGTRLTVL.

To note about this clonotype: Being one base from a much bigger clone, this may be a read error. The rearrangement links TRBV7-9 to TRBJ1-4; D might be TRBD1 (6 bases). The CDR3 totals 15 residues. Germline V gene lookup returns CDR1 SEHNR and CDR2 FQNEAQ (reference sequence). For the CDR3, the DNA is TGTGCCAGCAGCCAGGGGTACTATACTAATGAAAAACCGTTTTTT. It specifies CASSQGYYTNEKPFF.

This clonotype turned up a few times. The chain combines TRBV28 with TRBJ2-1; perhaps TRBD1 as D (7 bases). The CDR3 is 16 residues long. Deletions cut 6 bases from V and 3 bases from J, with 18 bases between. Germline CDR1 and CDR2: MDHEN and SYDVKM. CDR3 protein: CASSPMEGALYNEQFF. In DNA, the CDR3 is TGTGCCAGCAGCCCCATGGAGGGGGCGCTCTACAATGAGCAGTTCTTC.

This rearrangement joins TRBV12-3 or TRBV12-4 to TRBJ1-6, with TRBD1 as a possible D gene (6 bases). The CDR3 is made up of 17 amino acids. Trimming shortened V by 5 bases and J by 6 bases, and 20 bases separated the two germline ends. The CDR3 spells CASSKGFRGSGNSPLHF. CDR3 DNA: TGTGCCAGCAGTAAAGGGTTCAGGGGAAGTGGTAATTCACCCCTCCACTTT.

This clonotype was picked up a small number of times. The V call is TRBV3-1, the J call TRBJ2-3; 10 nucleotides match TRBD2. V lost 1 base and J lost 4; bases outside the gene matches: 8. The CDR3 runs to 17 residues. CDR1 is LGHDT, CDR2 YNNKEL, per germline (reference sequence). Here the CDR3 DNA reads TGTGCCAGCAGCCAAGTTCTTACTAGCGGGACCCCAGATACGCAGTATTTT. Translated, it gives CASSQVLTSGTPDTQYF.

There are many counts of this clonotype. The chain recombines TRBV7-2 with TRBJ2-3; the D is unclear. Germline loops: CDR1 SGHTA, CDR2 FQGNSA. The ends were cut back, 4 bases at V and 0 bases at J, with 11 bases in the middle. The CDR3 sequence is 15 residues long. The CDR3 reads CASSSFGYSTDTQYF. Here the CDR3 DNA reads TGTGCCAGCAGCTCCTTCGGGTATAGCACAGATACGCAGTATTTT. Complete variable domain (other parts from reference TRBV7-2 and TRBJ2-3): GAGVSQSPSNKVTEKGKDVELRCDPISGHTALYWYRQSLGQGLEFLIYFQGNSAPDKSGLPSDRFSAERTGGSVSTLTIQRTQQEDSAVYLCASSSFGYSTDTQYFGPGTRLTVL.

This clonotype was counted at least ten times. V is TRBV29-1 and J is TRBJ2-3, with D unclear. This CDR3 spans 14 amino acids. Deletions cut 0 bases from V and 4 bases from J, with 11 bases between. CDR1 and CDR2 (germline): SQVTM, ANQGSEA. The CDR3 loop is CSVEDGFAADTQYF. The CDR3 DNA follows: TGCAGCGTTGAAGATGGGTTTGCAGCAGATACGCAGTATTTT.

Ten or more counts support this clonotype. The chain combines TRBV12-3 or TRBV12-4 with TRBJ2-3; D is ambiguous. Trimming removed 5 bases from V and 3 bases from J, with 15 bases in between. The CDR3 has 15 residues. The CDR3 is CASSVLLIRTDTQYF. DNA of the CDR3: TGTGCCAGCAGTGTACTCCTAATTAGGACAGATACGCAGTATTTT.

This clonotype appeared a few times. This chain links TRBV4-3 with TRBJ1-2; TRBD1 matches 8 bases. V lost 0 bases, J lost 4 bases, and 7 bases stayed unmatched. CDR1 and CDR2 from the germline V gene are LGHNA and YSLEER. The CDR3 runs 16 residues. The CDR3 nucleotides are TGCGCCAGCAGCCAAGACTACAGGGGGGCATCCTATGGCTACACCTTC. The encoded protein is CASSQDYRGASYGYTF.

The rearrangement links TRBV6-2 or TRBV6-3 to TRBJ2-1; 10 bases are shared with TRBD2. The V gene's germline CDR1 is MNHEY and CDR2 SVGEGT. This CDR3 spans 16 amino acids. The V segment lost 6 bases and the J segment 7 bases; nucleotides outside the gene matches: 12. The CDR3 nucleotides read TGTGCCAGCAGCGCTACAACTAGCGGGGCCCGGAATGAGCAGTTCTTC. Its translation is CASSATTSGARNEQFF.

The table lists this clonotype with a few counts. The chain is built from TRBV10-3 and TRBJ2-3; weak D call: TRBD1 (5 bases). The CDR3 is 15 amino acids. CDR1 ENHRY and CDR2 SYGVKD come from the germline V gene. V lost 6 bases and J 0 bases, leaving 13 bases between the germline ends. The CDR3 reads CAISLTETSTDTQYF. CDR3 nucleotides: TGTGCCATCAGCTTGACAGAGACTAGCACAGATACGCAGTATTTT.

As to this clonotype: Likely a read error: the CDR3 ends without its conserved phenylalanine or tryptophan. The V call is TRBV19, the J call TRBJ1-1; D is uncertain. CDR3 length: 15 residues. V gave up 5 bases and J gave up 0 bases, with 13 bases separating them. Germline CDR1 reads LNHDA; CDR2 reads SQIVND (reference sequence). The CDR3 loop is CASSVMHGVNTEAFS. The CDR3 DNA follows: TGTGCCAGTAGTGTGATGCATGGTGTGAACACTGAAGCTTTCTCT.

Of note for this clonotype: The CDR3 does not end in the conserved phenylalanine or tryptophan, so this is likely a read error. The genes are TRBV14 and TRBJ2-7; D is perhaps TRBD2 (6 bases). Germline V gene lookup returns CDR1 SGHDN and CDR2 FVKESK. The CDR3 length is 13 residues. V was clipped by 3 bases and J by 6 bases, with 12 bases between them. CDR3 in amino acids: CASSHDGTGEQYL. The CDR3 region has the DNA TGTGCCAGCAGCCATGACGGGACTGGCGAGCAGTACCTC.

Concerning this clonotype itself: A much larger clone lies a single base off, so this may be a read error. The chain has TRBV6-5 and TRBJ2-7; 7 nucleotides align to TRBD1. V lost 0 bases and J lost 7; bases outside the gene matches: 6. The CDR3 spans 14 residues. Per the germline V gene, CDR1 is MNHEY and CDR2 is SVGAGI. The CDR3 nucleotides are TGTGCCAGCAGTTACTCTCAGAGGGGGCTGGAGCAGTACTTC. Amino acid sequence: CASSYSQRGLEQYF.

V usage is TRBV11-3 and J usage is TRBJ2-1; D is ambiguous. Germline V lookup: CDR1 SGHNT, CDR2 YENEEA. CDR3 length: 16 residues. V lost 0 bases, J lost 8 bases, and 17 bases lay in between. CDR3 residues: CASSLDTYPSRDEQFF. The CDR3 bases are TGTGCCAGCAGCTTAGATACGTACCCGAGTAGGGATGAGCAGTTCTTC.

This chain's CDR3 is CASSTLAGPYEQYF. CDR3 sequence (DNA): TGTGCCAGTAGTACCCTCGCTGGGCCCTACGAGCAGTACTTC. The V gene is TRBV19, the J gene TRBJ2-7, with D hard to call. CDR1 is LNHDA, CDR2 SQIVND, per germline (reference sequence). V lost 4 bases and J lost 2, with 12 bases in between. CDR3 length: 14 residues.

This clonotype has at least ten counts. The rearrangement uses TRBV6-2 or TRBV6-3 and TRBJ2-7, with a possible D match to TRBD1 (5 bases). Trimming shortened V by 8 bases and J by 3 bases, and 14 bases separated the two germline ends. This CDR3 spans 13 amino acids. Looked up from germline, CDR1 is MNHEY and CDR2 is SVGEGT. CDR3 sequence: CASRQPENYEQYF. In DNA form, the CDR3 reads TGTGCCAGCCGACAGCCCGAAAACTACGAGCAGTACTTC.

In this sample, this clonotype turned up a few times. V is TRBV27 and J is TRBJ1-1; D perhaps matches TRBD1 (6 bases). CDR3 length: 15 residues. Trimming took off 3 bases at V and 1 base at J, with 12 bases between the two ends. Per the germline V gene, CDR1 is MNHEY and CDR2 is SMNVEV (reference sequence). The CDR3 DNA reads TGTGCCAGCAGTTTCGGGGGGCTAACGAACACTGAAGCTTTCTTT. As protein: CASSFGGLTNTEAFF.

This clonotype came up many times. The rearrangement joins TRBV27 to TRBJ1-1; no reliable D call. The CDR3 is 13 residues long. Germline values: CDR1 MNHEY, CDR2 SMNVEV (reference sequence). V was cut by 4 bases and J by 1 base, with 7 bases left in between. CDR3 in DNA: TGTGCCAGCAGTTATTTAGGGAACACTGAAGCTTTCTTT. It yields the protein CASSYLGNTEAFF.

This clonotype was detected only a few times. The rearrangement links TRBV30 to TRBJ1-6; tentative D call: TRBD1 (6 bases). From germline, CDR1 is GTSNPN and CDR2 SVGIG (reference sequence). V shed 4 bases and J shed 0 bases, with 19 bases lying between them. The CDR3 loop spans 18 amino acids. The DNA for the CDR3 is TGTGCCTGGATGAACAGGGTTCAGGGTAGCTCCTATAATTCACCCCTCCACTTT. This sequence encodes CAWMNRVQGSSYNSPLHF.

This clonotype came up many times. The V and J genes are TRBV29-1 and TRBJ2-7; the D is unclear. The V end lost 7 bases, the J end lost 4 bases, and 11 bases lay between the germline ends. Germline CDR1 and CDR2: SQVTM and ANQGSEA. The CDR3 runs 11 residues. CDR3 sequence (DNA): TGCAGCGGGTTTATGGGGTACGAGCAGTACTTC. This encodes CSGFMGYEQYF.

The rearrangement links TRBV4-3 to TRBJ2-2; weak D call: TRBD2 (5 bases). There are 17 residues in the CDR3. Germline V gene lookup returns CDR1 LGHNA and CDR2 YSLEER. V was clipped by 0 bases and J by 1 base, with 12 bases between them. The CDR3 DNA sequence: TGCGCCAGCAGCCAAGATTCTGCGGGCCGGAACACCGGGGAGCTGTTTTTT. Translating gives CASSQDSAGRNTGELFF.

This clonotype has ten or more counts. The V and J genes are TRBV29-1 and TRBJ1-1, with D possibly TRBD1 on 6 matching bases. V dropped 6 bases and J dropped 3 bases, with 14 bases sitting between them. CDR1 SQVTM and CDR2 ANQGSEA come from the germline V gene. This CDR3 has 13 residues. The CDR3 region has the DNA TGCAGCGTCGTGGGGGGGGCGGACACTGAAGCTTTCTTT. It translates to CSVVGGADTEAFF.